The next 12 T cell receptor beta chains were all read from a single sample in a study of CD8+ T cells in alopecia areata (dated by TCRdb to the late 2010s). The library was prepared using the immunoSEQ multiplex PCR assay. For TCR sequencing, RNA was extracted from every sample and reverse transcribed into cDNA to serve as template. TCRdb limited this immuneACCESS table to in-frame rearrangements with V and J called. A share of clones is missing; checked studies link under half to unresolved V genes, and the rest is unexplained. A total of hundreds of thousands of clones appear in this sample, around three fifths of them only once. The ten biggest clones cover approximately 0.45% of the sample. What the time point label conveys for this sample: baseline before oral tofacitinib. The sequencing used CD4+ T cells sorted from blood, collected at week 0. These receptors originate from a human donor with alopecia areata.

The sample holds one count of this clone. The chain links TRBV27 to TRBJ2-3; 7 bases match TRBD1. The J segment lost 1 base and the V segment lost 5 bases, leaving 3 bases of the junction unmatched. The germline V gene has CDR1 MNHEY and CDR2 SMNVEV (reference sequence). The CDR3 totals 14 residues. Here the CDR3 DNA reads TGTGCCAGCAGTGACAGGGTTGGCACAGATACGCAGTATTTT. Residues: CASSDRVGTDTQYF.

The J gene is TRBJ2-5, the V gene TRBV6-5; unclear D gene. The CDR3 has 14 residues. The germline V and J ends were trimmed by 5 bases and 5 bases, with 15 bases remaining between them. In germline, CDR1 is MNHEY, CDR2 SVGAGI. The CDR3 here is CASSTPVPGETQYF. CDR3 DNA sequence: TGTGCCAGCAGTACCCCGGTCCCTGGGGAGACCCAGTACTTC.

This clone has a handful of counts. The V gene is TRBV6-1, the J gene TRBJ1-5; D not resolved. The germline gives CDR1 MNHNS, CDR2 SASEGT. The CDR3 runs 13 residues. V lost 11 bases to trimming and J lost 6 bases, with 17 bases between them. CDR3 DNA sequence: TGTGCCTCCTTTCTCAGTCCCTCTCAGCCCCAGCATTTT. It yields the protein CASFLSPSQPQHF.

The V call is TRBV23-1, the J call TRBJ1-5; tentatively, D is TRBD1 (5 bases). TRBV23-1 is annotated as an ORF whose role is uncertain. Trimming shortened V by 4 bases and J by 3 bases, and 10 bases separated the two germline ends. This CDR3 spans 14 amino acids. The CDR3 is CASSPTVLNQPQHF. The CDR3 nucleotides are TGCGCCAGCAGTCCGACAGTTCTCAATCAGCCCCAGCATTTT.

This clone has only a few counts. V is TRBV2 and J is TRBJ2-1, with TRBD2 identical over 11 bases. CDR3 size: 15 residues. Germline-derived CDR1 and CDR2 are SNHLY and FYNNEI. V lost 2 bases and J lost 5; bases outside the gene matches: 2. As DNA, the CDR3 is TGTGCCAGCAGTGAAACTAGCGGGGGACACAATGAGCAGTTCTTC. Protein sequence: CASSETSGGHNEQFF.

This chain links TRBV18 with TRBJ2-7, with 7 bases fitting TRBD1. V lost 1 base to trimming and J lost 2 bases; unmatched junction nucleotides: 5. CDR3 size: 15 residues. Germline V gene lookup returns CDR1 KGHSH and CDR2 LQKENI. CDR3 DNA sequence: TGTGCCAGCTCACCACGGGGGACAGTAGCCTACGAGCAGTACTTC. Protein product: CASSPRGTVAYEQYF.

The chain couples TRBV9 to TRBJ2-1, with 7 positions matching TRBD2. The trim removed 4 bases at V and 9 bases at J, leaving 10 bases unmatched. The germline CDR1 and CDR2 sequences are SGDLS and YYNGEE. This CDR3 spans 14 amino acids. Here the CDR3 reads CASSPLEREGEQFF. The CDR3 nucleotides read TGTGCCAGCAGCCCCCTGGAGCGGGAAGGTGAGCAGTTCTTC.

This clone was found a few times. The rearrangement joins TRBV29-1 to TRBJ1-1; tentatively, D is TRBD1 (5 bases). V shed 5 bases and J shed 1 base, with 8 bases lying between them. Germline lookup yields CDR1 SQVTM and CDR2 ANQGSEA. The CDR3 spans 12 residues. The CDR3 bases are TGCAGCGTTCGACAGCGGAACACTGAAGCTTTCTTT. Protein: CSVRQRNTEAFF.

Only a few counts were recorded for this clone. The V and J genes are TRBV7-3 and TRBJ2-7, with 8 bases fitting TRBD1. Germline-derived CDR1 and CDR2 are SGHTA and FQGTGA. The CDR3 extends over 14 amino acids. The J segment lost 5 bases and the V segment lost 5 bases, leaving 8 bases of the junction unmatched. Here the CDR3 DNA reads TGTGCCAGCAGCCCCTATTTGACAGGGGACGAGCAGTACTTC. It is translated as CASSPYLTGDEQYF.

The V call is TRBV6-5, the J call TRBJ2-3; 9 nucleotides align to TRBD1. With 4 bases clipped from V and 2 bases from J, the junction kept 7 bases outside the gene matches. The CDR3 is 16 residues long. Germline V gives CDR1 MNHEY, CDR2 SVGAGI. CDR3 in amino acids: CASSSRTGVVTDTQYF. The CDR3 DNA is TGTGCCAGCAGTTCCCGGACAGGGGTGGTCACAGATACGCAGTATTTT.

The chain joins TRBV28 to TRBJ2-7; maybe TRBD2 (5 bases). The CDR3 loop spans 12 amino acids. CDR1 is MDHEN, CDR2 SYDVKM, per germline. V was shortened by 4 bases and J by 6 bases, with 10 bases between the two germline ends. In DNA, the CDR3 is TGTGCCAGCAGTTACCTGAGGGCCGAGCAGTACTTC. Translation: CASSYLRAEQYF. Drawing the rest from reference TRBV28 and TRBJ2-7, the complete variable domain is DVKVTQSSRYLVKRTGEKVFLECVQDMDHENMFWYRQDPGLGLRLIYFSYDVKMKEKGDIPEGYSVSREKKERFSLILESASTNQTSMYLCASSYLRAEQYFGPGTRLTVT.

The CDR3 coding sequence is TGTGCCAGCCGCGGGACTAGCGGGTCCTACGAGCAGTACTTC. Translated, it gives CASRGTSGSYEQYF. V usage is TRBV6-5 and J usage is TRBJ2-7; 12 bases agree with TRBD2. Germline V lookup: CDR1 MNHEY, CDR2 SVGAGI. J was trimmed by 1 base and V by 8 bases; bases with no gene match: 3. The length of the CDR3 is 14 residues.